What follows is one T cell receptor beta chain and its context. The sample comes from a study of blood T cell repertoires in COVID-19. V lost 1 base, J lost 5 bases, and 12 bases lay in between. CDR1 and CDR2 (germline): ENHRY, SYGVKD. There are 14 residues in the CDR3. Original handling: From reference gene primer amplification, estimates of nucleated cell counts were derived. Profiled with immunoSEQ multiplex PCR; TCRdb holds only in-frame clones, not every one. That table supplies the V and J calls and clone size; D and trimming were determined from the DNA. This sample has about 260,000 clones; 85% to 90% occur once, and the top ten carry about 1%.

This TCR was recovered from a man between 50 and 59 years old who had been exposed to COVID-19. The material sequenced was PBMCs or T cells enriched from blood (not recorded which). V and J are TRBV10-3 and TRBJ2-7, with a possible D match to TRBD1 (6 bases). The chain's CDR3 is CAISEFNRVDEQYF. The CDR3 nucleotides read TGTGCCATCAGTGAGTTTAACAGGGTCGACGAGCAGTACTTC.